This TCR beta chain was retrieved from a study of T cell repertoires in cytomegalovirus infection. Details on this clonotype: Its cognate antigen is unknown.

One entry per CDR3 protein results from TCRdb running MiXCR on the reads. The sample includes approximately 470,000 distinct CDR3 sequences, under 55% seen only once; the top ten take about 39%. Germline CDR1 and CDR2: SGHNT and YYREEE (reference sequence). The CDR3 has 16 residues. Trimming stripped 0 bases from V and 8 bases from J, with 20 bases between. This sequence originates from a human donor in good health (CMV status not recorded). Some clones in this sample may be carry-over from other donors' samples. The chain combines TRBV5-4 with TRBJ1-2, with D possibly matching TRBD1 (5 bases). This sample comprised cultured PBMCs, obtained from culture after CMV antigen stimulation. This chain's CDR3 is CASSLAGTAVRKGYTF. The CDR3 region has the DNA TGTGCCAGCAGCTTGGCCGGGACGGCGGTTCGGAAGGGCTACACCTTC.